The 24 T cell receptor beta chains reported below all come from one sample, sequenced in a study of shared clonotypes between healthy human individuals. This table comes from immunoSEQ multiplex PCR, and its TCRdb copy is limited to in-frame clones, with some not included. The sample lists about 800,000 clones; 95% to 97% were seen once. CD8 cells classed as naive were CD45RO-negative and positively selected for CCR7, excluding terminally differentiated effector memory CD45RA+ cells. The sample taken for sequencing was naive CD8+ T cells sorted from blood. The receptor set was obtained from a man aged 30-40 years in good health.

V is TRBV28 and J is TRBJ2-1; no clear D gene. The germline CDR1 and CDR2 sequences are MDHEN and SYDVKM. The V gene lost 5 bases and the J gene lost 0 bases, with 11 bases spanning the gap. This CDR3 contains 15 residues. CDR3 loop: CASSLRWASYNEQFF. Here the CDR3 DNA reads TGTGCCAGCAGTCTTAGGTGGGCCTCCTACAATGAGCAGTTCTTC.

DNA for the CDR3: TGTGCCAGCAGCGTAGACAGGACAGACACCGGGGAGCTGTTTTTT. This gives the protein CASSVDRTDTGELFF. V usage is TRBV9 and J usage is TRBJ2-2; a possible D gene is TRBD1 (6 bases). Deletions cut 0 bases from V and 3 bases from J, with 9 bases between. Germline CDR1 is SGDLS and CDR2 is YYNGEE. The CDR3 contains 15 residues.

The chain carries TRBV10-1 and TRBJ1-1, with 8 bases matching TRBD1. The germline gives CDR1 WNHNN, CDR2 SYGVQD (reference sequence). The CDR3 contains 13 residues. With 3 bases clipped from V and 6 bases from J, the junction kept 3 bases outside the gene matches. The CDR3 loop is CASSDTGGSEAFF. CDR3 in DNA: TGCGCCAGCAGTGATACAGGGGGATCTGAAGCTTTCTTT.

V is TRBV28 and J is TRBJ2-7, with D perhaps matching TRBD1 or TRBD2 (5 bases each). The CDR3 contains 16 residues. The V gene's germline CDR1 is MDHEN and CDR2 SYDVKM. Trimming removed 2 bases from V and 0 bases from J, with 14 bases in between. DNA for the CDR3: TGTGCCAGCAGTTTAAGTCGGTGGGACGGCTCCTACGAGCAGTACTTC. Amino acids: CASSLSRWDGSYEQYF.

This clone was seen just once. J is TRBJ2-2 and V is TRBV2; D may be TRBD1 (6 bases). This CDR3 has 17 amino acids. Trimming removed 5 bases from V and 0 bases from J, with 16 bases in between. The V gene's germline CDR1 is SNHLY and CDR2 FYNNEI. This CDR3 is CASSKTGPPPNTGELFF. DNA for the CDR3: TGTGCCAGCAGTAAGACAGGACCTCCCCCGAACACCGGGGAGCTGTTTTTT.

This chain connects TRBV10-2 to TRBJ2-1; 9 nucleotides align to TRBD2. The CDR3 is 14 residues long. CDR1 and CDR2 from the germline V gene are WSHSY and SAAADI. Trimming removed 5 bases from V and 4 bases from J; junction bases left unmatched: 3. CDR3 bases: TGCGCCAGCAGTCATCTAGCGGGGTACAATGAGCAGTTCTTC. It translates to CASSHLAGYNEQFF.

The CDR3 coding sequence is TGTGCCAGCAGCGCCCCGGCCTCCTACGAGCAGTACTTC. As protein: CASSAPASYEQYF. The chain links TRBV9 to TRBJ2-7; D is uncertain. Trimming shortened V by 3 bases and J by 0 bases, and 7 bases separated the two germline ends. CDR3 length: 13 residues. In germline, CDR1 is SGDLS, CDR2 YYNGEE.

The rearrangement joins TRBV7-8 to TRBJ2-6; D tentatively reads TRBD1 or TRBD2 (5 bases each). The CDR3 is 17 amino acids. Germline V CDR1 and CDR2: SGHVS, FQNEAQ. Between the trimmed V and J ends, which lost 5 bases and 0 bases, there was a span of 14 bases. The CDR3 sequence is CASSPLRGPSGANVLTF. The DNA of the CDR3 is TGTGCCAGCAGCCCGCTCCGGGGACCCTCTGGGGCCAACGTCCTGACTTTC.

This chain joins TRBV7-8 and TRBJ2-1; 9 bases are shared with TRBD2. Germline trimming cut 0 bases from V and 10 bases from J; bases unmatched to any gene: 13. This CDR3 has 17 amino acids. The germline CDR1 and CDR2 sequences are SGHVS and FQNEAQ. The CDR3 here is CASSLAISGSVKAEQFF. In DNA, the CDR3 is TGTGCCAGCAGCTTAGCGATTAGCGGGAGTGTAAAGGCCGAGCAGTTCTTC. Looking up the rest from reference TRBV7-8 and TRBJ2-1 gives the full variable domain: GAGVSQSPRYKVAKRGQDVALRCDPISGHVSLFWYQQALGQGPEFLTYFQNEAQLDKSGLPSDRFFAERPEGSVSTLKIQRTQQEDSAVYLCASSLAISGSVKAEQFFGPGTRLTVL.

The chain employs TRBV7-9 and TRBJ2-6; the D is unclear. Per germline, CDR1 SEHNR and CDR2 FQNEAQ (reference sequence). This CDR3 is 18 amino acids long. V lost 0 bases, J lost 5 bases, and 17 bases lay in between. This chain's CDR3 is CASSLAAIGRDRANVLTF. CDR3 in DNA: TGTGCCAGCAGCTTAGCGGCCATAGGCCGAGACAGGGCCAACGTCCTGACTTTC.

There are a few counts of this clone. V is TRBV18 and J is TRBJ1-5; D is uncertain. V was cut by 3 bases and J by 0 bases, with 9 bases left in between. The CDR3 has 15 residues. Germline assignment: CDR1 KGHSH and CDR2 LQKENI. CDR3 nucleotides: TGTGCCAGCTCACCTACCCGGGATAGCAATCAGCCCCAGCATTTT. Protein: CASSPTRDSNQPQHF.

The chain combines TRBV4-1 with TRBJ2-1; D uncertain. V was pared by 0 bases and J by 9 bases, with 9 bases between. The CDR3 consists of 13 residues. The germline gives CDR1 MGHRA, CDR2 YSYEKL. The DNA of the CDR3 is TGCGCCAGCAGCCAAGATGTGCCTTCTGAGCAGTTCTTC. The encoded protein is CASSQDVPSEQFF.

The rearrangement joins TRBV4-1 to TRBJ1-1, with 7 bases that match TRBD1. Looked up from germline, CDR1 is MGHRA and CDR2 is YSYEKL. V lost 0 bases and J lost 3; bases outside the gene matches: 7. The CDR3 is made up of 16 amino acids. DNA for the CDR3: TGCGCCAGCAGCCAAGATGGAGGGGGCGGAGACACTGAAGCTTTCTTT. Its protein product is CASSQDGGGGDTEAFF.

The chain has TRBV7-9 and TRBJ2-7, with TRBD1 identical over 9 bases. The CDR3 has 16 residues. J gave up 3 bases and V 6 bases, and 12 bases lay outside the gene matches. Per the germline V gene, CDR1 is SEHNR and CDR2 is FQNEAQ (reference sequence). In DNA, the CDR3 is TGTGCCAGCAGTTTATCTTCCGGGACAGGGCGCTACGAGCAGTACTTC. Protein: CASSLSSGTGRYEQYF.

For the CDR3, the DNA is TGCGCCAGCAGCCAAGGACCCGGGACAGGGGTAACCGGGGAGCTGTTTTTT. Protein: CASSQGPGTGVTGELFF. This sequence joins TRBV4-1 and TRBJ2-2, with 10 bases that match TRBD1. V was clipped by 1 base and J by 5 bases; unmatched bases: 7. This CDR3 is built from 17 residues. Germline V lookup: CDR1 MGHRA, CDR2 YSYEKL.

CDR3 sequence reads: CASSLDSKYEQFF. Written as DNA, the CDR3 is TGTGCCAGCAGCTTGGACAGTAAGTATGAGCAGTTCTTC. This chain links TRBV7-9 with TRBJ2-1; perhaps TRBD1 as D (6 bases). Trimming stripped 3 bases from V and 8 bases from J, with 11 bases between. Germline-derived CDR1 and CDR2 are SEHNR and FQNEAQ (reference sequence). The CDR3 sequence is 13 residues long.

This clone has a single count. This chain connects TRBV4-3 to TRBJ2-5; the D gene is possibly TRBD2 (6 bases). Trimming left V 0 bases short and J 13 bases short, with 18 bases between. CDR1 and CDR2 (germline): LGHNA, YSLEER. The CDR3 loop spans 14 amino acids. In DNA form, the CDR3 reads TGCGCCAGCAGCCAAGATCTGGCGGGGCCGGGGAGGTACTTC. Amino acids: CASSQDLAGPGRYF.

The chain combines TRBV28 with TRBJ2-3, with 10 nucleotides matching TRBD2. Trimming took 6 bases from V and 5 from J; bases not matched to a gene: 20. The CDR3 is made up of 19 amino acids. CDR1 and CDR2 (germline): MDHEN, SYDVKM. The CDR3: CASRQGLAPRKSDKDTQYF. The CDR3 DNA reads TGTGCCAGCAGGCAGGGACTAGCGCCTAGAAAGAGTGATAAAGATACGCAGTATTTT.

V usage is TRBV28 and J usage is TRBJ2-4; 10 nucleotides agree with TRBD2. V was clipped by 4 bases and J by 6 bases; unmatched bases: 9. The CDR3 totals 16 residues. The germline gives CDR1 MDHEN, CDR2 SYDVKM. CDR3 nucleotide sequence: TGTGCCAGCAGTTCACTTCTAGCGGGAGAGGGAAACATTCAGTACTTC. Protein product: CASSSLLAGEGNIQYF.

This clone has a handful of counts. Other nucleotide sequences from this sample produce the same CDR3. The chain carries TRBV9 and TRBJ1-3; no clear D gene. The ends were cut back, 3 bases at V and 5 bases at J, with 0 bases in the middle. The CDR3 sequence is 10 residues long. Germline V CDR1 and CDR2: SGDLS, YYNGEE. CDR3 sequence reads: CASSGNTIYF. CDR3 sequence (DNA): TGTGCCAGCAGCGGAAACACCATATATTTT.

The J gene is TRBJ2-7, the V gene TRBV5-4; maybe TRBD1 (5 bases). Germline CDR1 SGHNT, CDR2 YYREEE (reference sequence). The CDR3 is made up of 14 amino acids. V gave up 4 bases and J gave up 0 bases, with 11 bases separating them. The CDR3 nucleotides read TGTGCCAGCAGCCTAGGGGAAACCTCCTACGAGCAGTACTTC. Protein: CASSLGETSYEQYF.

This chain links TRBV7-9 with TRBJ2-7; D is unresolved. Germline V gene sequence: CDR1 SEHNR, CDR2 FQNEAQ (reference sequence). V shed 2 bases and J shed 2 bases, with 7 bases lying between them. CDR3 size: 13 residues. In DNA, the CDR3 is TGTGCCAGCAGCTTACCTGATACCTACGAGCAGTACTTC. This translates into CASSLPDTYEQYF.

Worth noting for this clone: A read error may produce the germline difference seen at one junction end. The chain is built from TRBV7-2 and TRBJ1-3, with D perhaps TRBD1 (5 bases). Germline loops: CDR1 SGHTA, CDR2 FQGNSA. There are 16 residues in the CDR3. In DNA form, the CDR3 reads TGTGCCAGCAGCCCATCCCCGCGGGGCTCTGGAAACGCCATATATTTT. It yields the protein CASSPSPRGSGNAIYF.

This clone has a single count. DNA for the CDR3: TGTGCCAGCAGTCCCACACCCGGACCATACAATGAGCAGTTCTTC. It codes for CASSPTPGPYNEQFF. The V call is TRBV27, the J call TRBJ2-1, with D unresolved. The CDR3 is 15 amino acids. V was shortened by 5 bases and J by 4 bases, with 15 bases between the two germline ends. Germline CDR1 reads MNHEY; CDR2 reads SMNVEV (reference sequence).